The rows below give T cell receptor beta chains drawn from one sample of a study of blood T cell repertoires in COVID-19. TCRdb keeps only in-frame clones here, not all; method: immunoSEQ multiplex PCR. The table has around 67,000 clones, about four fifths seen once. Sequenced: peripheral blood. The receptors were sampled from a man in his fifties or sixties with active COVID-19. CDR3s include the opening cysteine and the closing phenylalanine or tryptophan. Fields, in order: V gene, D gene, clone size, J gene, CDR3 DNA, CDR3 protein. D genes are given only for firm matches. Expanded clones are given a class, and other clones once, few, many or no size at all.

TRBV7-2	TRBD1	NA	TRBJ1-4	TGTGCCAGCAGCTTAGCAGGGGGCACTAATGAAAAACTGTTTTTT	CASSLAGGTNEKLFF
TRBV21-1	NA	once	TRBJ1-1	TGTGCCAGCATTCCTTCAGGGCGCACTGAAGCTTTCTTT	CASIPSGRTEAFF
TRBV7-3	NA	NA	TRBJ2-3	TGTGCCAGCAGCCTAGGGGCTGATACGCAGTATTTT	CASSLGADTQYF
TRBV6-5	TRBD2	NA	TRBJ2-1	TGTGCCAGCAGTTATTCCGGACTAGCAAGCGATGAGCAGTTCTTC	CASSYSGLASDEQFF
TRBV4-2	TRBD2	NA	TRBJ2-7	TGTGCCAGCAGCCTCGAGGCGGGGGGCTTCTACGAGCAGTACTTC	CASSLEAGGFYEQYF
TRBV11-3	TRBD2	few	TRBJ2-5	TGTGCCAGCAGCTCCGGGGGGAGGAAACAAGAGACCCAGTACTTC	CASSSGGRKQETQYF
TRBV18	TRBD2	NA	TRBJ2-1	TGTGCCAGCTCACTGATTAGCGGGAGCCGCTCCTACAATGAGCAGTTCTTC	CASSLISGSRSYNEQFF
TRBV6-2/TRBV6-3	TRBD1	few	TRBJ2-1	TGTGCCAGCAGTTCTTCCCGGGACAGAATTTACAATGAGCAGTTCTTC	CASSSSRDRIYNEQFF
TRBV6-5	NA	NA	TRBJ2-2	TGTGCCAGCAGCCCCCAGAACACCGGGGAGCTGTTTTTT	CASSPQNTGELFF
TRBV9	TRBD1	NA	TRBJ2-1	TGTGCCAGCGCGACAGGGGGCCTAAATGAGCAGTTCTTC	CASATGGLNEQFF
TRBV27	TRBD2	once	TRBJ2-1	TGTGCCAGCCCACCCGGACTAGCGGGAGTGAGTGAGCAGTTCTTC	CASPPGLAGVSEQFF
TRBV5-1	NA	NA	TRBJ1-4	TGCGCCAGCAGCCTACGGGGAGCTTCGGGAGAAAAACTGTTTTTT	CASSLRGASGEKLFF
TRBV5-6	NA	NA	TRBJ2-7	TGTGCCAGCGGTGTTGTAGGGGGTGAGCAGTACTTC	CASGVVGGEQYF
TRBV28	NA	NA	TRBJ2-2	TGTGCCAGCAGTCGAAGGACAGCCACCGGGGAGCTGTTTTTT	CASSRRTATGELFF
TRBV7-9	NA	few	TRBJ1-2	TGTGCCAGCAGACCCGACATCTATGGCTACACCTTC	CASRPDIYGYTF
TRBV7-9	TRBD2	NA	TRBJ2-7	TGTGCCAGCAGCCGCCTAGCGGGGGGGCTCTACGAGCAGTACTTC	CASSRLAGGLYEQYF
TRBV28	TRBD1	NA	TRBJ1-1	TGTGCCAGCAGTTCCAACAGGGGCGTGAACACTGAAGCTTTCTTT	CASSSNRGVNTEAFF
TRBV5-4	TRBD2	NA	TRBJ2-7	TGTGCCAGCAGCTTGAATAGCGGGAGCTACGAGCAGTACTTC	CASSLNSGSYEQYF
TRBV3-1/TRBV3-2	NA	NA	TRBJ1-6	TGTGCCAGTTCTGGGGGGAGCTCCTATAATTCACCCCTCCACTTT	CASSGGSSYNSPLHF
TRBV12-3/TRBV12-4	NA	NA	TRBJ2-3	TGTGCCAGCACCCGAGTACCAGGAGATACGCAGTATTTT	CASTRVPGDTQYF
TRBV7-6	TRBD2	NA	TRBJ2-5	TGTGCCAGCAGCCCCGTGGCTAGCGGGAGGGCCTTGGAGACCCAGTACTTC	CASSPVASGRALETQYF
TRBV6-6	TRBD1	NA	TRBJ1-3	TGTGCCAGCAGGGACAGGGATCCGATCTCTGGAAACACCATATATTTT	CASRDRDPISGNTIYF
TRBV11-2	NA	NA	TRBJ2-3	TGTGCCAGCAGCTTAGAGGCGGTAGATACGCAGTATTTT	CASSLEAVDTQYF
TRBV5-1	NA	NA	TRBJ1-6	TGCGCCAGCAGCTTGGAGGGGGGGAATAATTCACCCCTCCACTTT	CASSLEGGNNSPLHF
TRBV25-1	NA	NA	TRBJ2-6	TGTGCCAGCAGTGAGCGTAGGGGTACTGGGGCCAACGTCCTGACTTTC	CASSERRGTGANVLTF
TRBV5-4	TRBD2	NA	TRBJ2-2	TGTGCCAGCAGCTTGGTTTTAGGACTAGAGGGCCGCGGGGAGCTGTTTTTT	CASSLVLGLEGRGELFF
TRBV3-1/TRBV3-2	NA	NA	TRBJ1-1	TGTGCCAGCCCCTCTGGGGGCGGTTTGAACACTGAAGCTTTCTTT	CASPSGGGLNTEAFF
TRBV28	NA	once	TRBJ2-7	TGTGCCAGCAGCCTGCAAGGGGGAACGTCAGGAACCTACGAGCAGTACTTC	CASSLQGGTSGTYEQYF
TRBV11-2	TRBD2	NA	TRBJ2-2	TGTGCCAGCAGCAGGAATAGCGGGAGGGCCAGCACCGGGGAGCTGTTTTTT	CASSRNSGRASTGELFF
TRBV7-7	NA	once	TRBJ2-5	TGTGCCAGCAGCTTAGGTGGAGGAGGGGAGACCCAGTACTTC	CASSLGGGGETQYF
TRBV19	NA	NA	TRBJ2-3	TGTGCCAGTAGTATAGTAGCTAGCGTCAGCACAGATACGCAGTATTTT	CASSIVASVSTDTQYF
TRBV28	TRBD1	NA	TRBJ1-5	TGTGCCAGCAGTCTAGGACAGGGGCGAGGTTTTGGCAATCAGCCCCAGCATTTT	CASSLGQGRGFGNQPQHF
TRBV7-9	TRBD2	NA	TRBJ2-1	TGTGCCAGCGCGGCGGGAGACTCCTACAATGAGCAGTTCTTC	CASAAGDSYNEQFF
TRBV7-2	NA	NA	TRBJ1-2	TGTGCCAGCAGCTATGACAGCTATGGCTACACCTTC	CASSYDSYGYTF
TRBV19	NA	few	TRBJ2-7	TGTGCCAGTAGCATGTCCCGGGACTTTTACGAGCAGTACTTC	CASSMSRDFYEQYF
TRBV11-2	NA	NA	TRBJ1-1	TGTGCCAGCAGTGCTGGGCCGAACACTGAAGCTTTCTTT	CASSAGPNTEAFF
TRBV9	NA	NA	TRBJ2-2	TGTGCCAGCAGCCCACAAGTTCAGTCCGGGGAGCTGTTTTTT	CASSPQVQSGELFF
TRBV7-3	TRBD2	NA	TRBJ2-3	TGTGCCAGCAGCTTAAGAAGCGGGACGACCACAGATACGCAGTATTTT	CASSLRSGTTTDTQYF
TRBV6-6	NA	NA	TRBJ2-2	TGTGCCAGCAGTTACTCTTATCGGGAGCCCCCCGGGGAGCTGTTTTTT	CASSYSYREPPGELFF
TRBV28	NA	once	TRBJ2-7	TGTGCCAGCAGTTTAGGTCCGACAGTGGAGCAGTACTTC	CASSLGPTVEQYF
TRBV7-8	TRBD2	NA	TRBJ2-3	TGTGCCAGCAGCCCCCGGGCCCAGGGGATCGTAGCGGGGGGCACAGATACGCAGTATTTT	CASSPRAQGIVAGGTDTQYF
TRBV7-9	NA	NA	TRBJ2-5	TGTGCCAGCAGCTTATATGGGGGGGAGACCCAGTACTTC	CASSLYGGETQYF
TRBV2	NA	NA	TRBJ1-5	TGTGCCAGCAGTGCTTACAGGGATAGCAATCAGCCCCAGCATTTT	CASSAYRDSNQPQHF
TRBV27	NA	NA	TRBJ2-1	TGTGCCAGCAGTTTAAGGGCCCTCGGAGGGAATGAGCAGTTCTTC	CASSLRALGGNEQFF
TRBV4-1	TRBD2	few	TRBJ2-1	TGCGCCAGCAGCCAAGAAGGGAGCGGGAAATCCTACAATGAGCAGTTCTTC	CASSQEGSGKSYNEQFF
TRBV30	NA	NA	TRBJ1-5	TGTGCCTGGAGTGGGCTCAATCAGCCCCAGCATTTT	CAWSGLNQPQHF
TRBV3-1/TRBV3-2	NA	NA	TRBJ2-1	TGTGCCAGCAGCCAACCTTCCGGGGGAGCCAATGAGCAGTTCTTC	CASSQPSGGANEQFF
TRBV19	TRBD2	NA	TRBJ2-1	TGTGCCAGTAGTCCCGGATGGCGGGAGGAGGTTTATGAGCAGTTCTTC	CASSPGWREEVYEQFF
TRBV4-2	TRBD1	NA	TRBJ1-1	TGTGCCAGCAGCCAAGATAGGGGGCAGGGGCGGGGTGAAGCTTTCTTT	CASSQDRGQGRGEAFF
TRBV15	NA	NA	TRBJ2-6	TGTGCCACCAGCGAGACCGGGAGACTTCGGGCCAACGTCCTGACTTTC	CATSETGRLRANVLTF